Shown below are 10 T cell receptor beta chains from a single sample sequenced in a study of blood T cell repertoires in COVID-19. Assay used: immunoSEQ multiplex PCR; TCRdb lists only in-frame clones, some missing. The sample contains a few hundred thousand clones, 92% of which appear only once. The sample comprised PBMCs or T cells enriched from blood (not recorded which). The receptors here all came from a young woman who had recovered from COVID-19.

The V and J genes are TRBV28 and TRBJ1-2; D is undetermined. CDR1 is MDHEN and CDR2 is SYDVKM in the germline V gene. The CDR3 sequence is 14 residues long. V was pared by 3 bases and J by 5 bases, with 13 bases between. The CDR3 here is CASSFNDFWYGYTF. The CDR3 DNA sequence: TGTGCCAGCAGTTTTAATGACTTTTGGTATGGCTACACCTTC.

The V gene is TRBV9, the J gene TRBJ2-1; TRBD2 matches at 13 bases. This CDR3 has 17 residues. The trim removed 4 bases at V and 8 bases at J, leaving 12 bases unmatched. Germline V gene lookup returns CDR1 SGDLS and CDR2 YYNGEE. The CDR3 loop is CASSILGGTSGTYEQFF. DNA for the CDR3: TGTGCCAGCAGCATCCTGGGGGGGACTAGCGGGACGTATGAGCAGTTCTTC.

This rearrangement joins TRBV11-2 to TRBJ2-5; 7 bases are shared with TRBD1. CDR1 is SGHAT and CDR2 is FQNNGV in the germline V gene. After removal of 2 bases from V and 5 bases from J, the junction contained 8 bases not matched to a gene. CDR3 size: 15 residues. DNA of the CDR3: TGTGCCAGCAGCTTACAGGTGACAGGGTGGGAGACCCAGTACTTC. Residues: CASSLQVTGWETQYF.

The genes are TRBV27 and TRBJ2-5, with D perhaps matching TRBD2 (6 bases). Per the germline V gene, CDR1 is MNHEY and CDR2 is SMNVEV (reference sequence). Trimming cost V 3 bases and J 7 bases, with 12 bases left between them. CDR3 length: 13 residues. CDR3 nucleotide sequence: TGTGCCAGCAGTTTCGGGTCGGGGGTGACCCAGTACTTC. This codes for CASSFGSGVTQYF.

This chain uses TRBV6-5 with TRBJ1-6; 8 nucleotides line up with TRBD1. V was clipped by 2 bases and J by 9 bases; unmatched bases: 6. CDR3 length: 15 residues. The germline gives CDR1 MNHEY, CDR2 SVGAGI. The CDR3 reads CASSYRTGSGSPLHF. DNA of the CDR3: TGTGCCAGCAGTTACCGGACAGGGTCTGGTTCACCCCTCCACTTT.

V is TRBV7-9 and J is TRBJ1-2; tentative D call: TRBD1 (5 bases). Trimming removed 0 bases from V and 2 bases from J, with 10 bases in between. The CDR3 has 15 residues. Germline V gene data show CDR1 as SEHNR and CDR2 as FQNEAQ (reference sequence). The CDR3 DNA reads TGTGCCAGCAGCTTAGCTCCAGGGAGGAACTATGGCTACACCTTC. Translating it yields CASSLAPGRNYGYTF.

This rearrangement joins TRBV28 to TRBJ2-1; 13 bases agree with TRBD2. The junction had 8 bases not matched to a gene; V was cut back by 5 bases and J by 7 bases. Germline lookup yields CDR1 MDHEN and CDR2 SYDVKM. The CDR3 has 16 amino acids. DNA of the CDR3: TGTGCCAGCAGTACGCCCACTAGCGGGAGGGGTAATGAGCAGTTCTTC. Translating it yields CASSTPTSGRGNEQFF.

This clone was found a few times. The chain combines TRBV5-1 with TRBJ1-6, with a possible D match to TRBD1 (5 bases). V lost 4 bases, J lost 8 bases, and 13 bases lay in between. The CDR3 loop spans 14 amino acids. The germline gives CDR1 SGHRS, CDR2 YFSETQ. The CDR3 region has the DNA TGCGCCAGCAGCCTGGAGGGGCTCGATTCACCCCTCCACTTT. Translated: CASSLEGLDSPLHF.

The V gene is TRBV24-1, the J gene TRBJ1-1; TRBD1 matches at 7 bases. The germline gives CDR1 KGHDR, CDR2 SFDVKD. This CDR3 is built from 12 residues. J gave up 5 bases and V 12 bases, and 8 bases lay outside the gene matches. CDR3 amino acids: CAASTGVTEAFF. In DNA form, the CDR3 reads TGTGCCGCCTCTACAGGGGTGACTGAAGCTTTCTTT.

V is TRBV18 and J is TRBJ2-5, with D possibly matching TRBD2 (5 bases). CDR1 and CDR2 from the germline V gene are KGHSH and LQKENI. Trimming removed 3 bases at V and 5 bases at J, with 13 bases between. CDR3 length: 14 residues. CDR3 protein: CASSPGGGRETQYF. CDR3 in DNA: TGTGCCAGCTCACCTGGCGGAGGCCGGGAGACCCAGTACTTC.